This T cell receptor (beta chain) was captured by sequencing in a study of human T cells and chemical hapten exposure. Time point reported: patch test 1, 2 weeks after DPC sensitization. Treatment defined: therapeutic diphenylcyclopropenone sensitization with weekly scalp DPC. Researchers extracted total RNA from unfractionated whole blood. TCRdb called the RACE reads again in MiXCR, with one record for every CDR3 protein. The sample records 40,000 to 50,000 distinct CDR3 sequences, 4% being singletons. J was trimmed by 1 base and V by 6 bases; bases with no gene match: 5. This CDR3 comprises 13 residues. CDR1 and CDR2 (germline): SQVTM, ANQGSEA.

This material consisted of whole blood, taken in connection with sensitization to the hapten diphenylcyclopropenone (DPC). This TCR was recovered from a man aged 50 to 59 with alopecia areata. Some clones in this sample may be carry-over from other donors' samples. The rearrangement links TRBV29-1 to TRBJ1-1; 7 nucleotides align to TRBD1. The CDR3 sequence: CSVKGQQNTEAFF. The CDR3 DNA sequence: TGCAGCGTCAAGGGACAGCAGAACACTGAAGCTTTCTTT.